The 5 T cell receptor beta chains below all came from one sample that was sequenced in a study of pediatric ulcerative colitis. The repertoire was sequenced with immunoSEQ multiplex PCR; TCRdb's copy has only in-frame clones and lacks some. This table has approximately 4,300 clones, around nine tenths appearing once. The sample taken for sequencing was blood. The receptors were sampled from a boy aged 5-17 years who was a control in a study of pediatric ulcerative colitis.

The chain is built from TRBV5-1 and TRBJ2-3, with no clear D. CDR3 length: 15 amino acids. The V and J ends lost 0 bases and 6 bases respectively, with 14 bases between them. CDR1 and CDR2 (germline): SGHRS, YFSETQ. The CDR3 loop reads CASSLETRGVDTQYF. The CDR3 DNA follows: TGCGCCAGCAGCTTGGAGACCCGTGGGGTGGATACGCAGTATTTT.

This clone was seen a handful of times. V is TRBV7-9 and J is TRBJ1-2; tentative D call: TRBD1 (5 bases). The CDR3 is made up of 14 amino acids. Deletions cut 0 bases from V and 4 bases from J, with 9 bases between. Germline V gene data show CDR1 as SEHNR and CDR2 as FQNEAQ (reference sequence). CDR3 DNA: TGTGCCAGCAGCTTAGCAGGGGAGGTCTATGGCTACACCTTC. Translating gives CASSLAGEVYGYTF.

This sequence joins TRBV5-1 and TRBJ2-1; 7 bases line up with TRBD2. J gave up 1 base and V 4 bases, and 8 bases lay outside the gene matches. The CDR3 loop spans 16 amino acids. CDR1 and CDR2 from the germline V gene are SGHRS and YFSETQ. This chain's CDR3 is CASSIREALSYNEQFF. The CDR3, as DNA: TGCGCCAGCAGCATCCGGGAGGCCCTATCCTACAATGAGCAGTTCTTC.

The chain couples TRBV4-1 to TRBJ2-3, with 8 nucleotides matching TRBD2. Germline assignment: CDR1 MGHRA and CDR2 YSYEKL. After removal of 3 bases from V and 1 base from J, the junction contained 6 bases not matched to a gene. The CDR3 length is 16 residues. Here the CDR3 reads CASSQTGREGTDTQYF. Written as DNA, the CDR3 is TGCGCCAGCAGCCAGACGGGGCGGGAGGGCACAGATACGCAGTATTTT.

This chain joins TRBV6-5 and TRBJ1-4; tentatively, D is TRBD1 (5 bases). Per the germline V gene, CDR1 is MNHEY and CDR2 is SVGAGI. Trimming shortened V by 5 bases and J by 8 bases, and 9 bases separated the two germline ends. The CDR3 is 12 amino acids. Written as DNA, the CDR3 is TGTGCCAGCAGTCGGGGGAAGGAAAAACTGTTTTTT. Translation: CASSRGKEKLFF.